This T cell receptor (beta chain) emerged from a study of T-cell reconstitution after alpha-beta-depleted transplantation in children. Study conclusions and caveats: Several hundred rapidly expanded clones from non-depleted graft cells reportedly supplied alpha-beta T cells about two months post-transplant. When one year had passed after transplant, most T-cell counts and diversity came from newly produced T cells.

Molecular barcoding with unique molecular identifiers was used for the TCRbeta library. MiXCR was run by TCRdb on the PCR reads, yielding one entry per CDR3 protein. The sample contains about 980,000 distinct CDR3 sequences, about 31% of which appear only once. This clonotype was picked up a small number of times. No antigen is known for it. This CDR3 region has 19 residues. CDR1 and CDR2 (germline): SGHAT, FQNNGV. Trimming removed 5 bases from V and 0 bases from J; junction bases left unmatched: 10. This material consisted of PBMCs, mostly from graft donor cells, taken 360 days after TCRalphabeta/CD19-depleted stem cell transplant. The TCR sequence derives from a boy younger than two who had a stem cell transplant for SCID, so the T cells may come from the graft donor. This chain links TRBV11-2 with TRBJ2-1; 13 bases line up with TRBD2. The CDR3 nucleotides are TGTGCCAGCAGCCATAGGGGGAGGACTAGCGGGGGCTCCTACAATGAGCAGTTCTTC. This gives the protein CASSHRGRTSGGSYNEQFF.